Each of the 14 T cell receptor beta chains below was sequenced from the same sample in a study of blood T cells in healthy people across ages. Then a second PCR, running roughly 7 to 11 cycles, was carried out with a sample-barcoded 5' primer and a J-beta primer mix. TCRdb used MiXCR to reprocess the 5' RACE reads, holding one entry per CDR3 protein. The sample holds about 780,000 distinct CDR3 sequences, 25% to 30% seen once. These data were also filed under a second study, of T cells of mothers and their children.

Sequenced sample: blood. Receptors were obtained from a boy younger than 18 in good health.

This clonotype has more than one count but fewer than ten. The V and J genes are TRBV20-1 and TRBJ2-5, with 8 nucleotides matching TRBD2. The CDR3 consists of 11 residues. Germline V gene sequence: CDR1 DFQATT, CDR2 SNEGSKA (reference sequence). The CDR3 DNA reads as TGCATTGCGGGGGGCCAAGAGACCCAGTACTTC. This codes for CIAGGQETQYF.

This clonotype was counted between two and nine times. The chain recombines TRBV6-5 with TRBJ2-1; D possibly uses TRBD1 or TRBD2 (5 bases each). The DNA end is a closer match to TRBJ2-7, so the J assignment may be wrong. The germline gives CDR1 MNHEY, CDR2 SVGAGI. The CDR3 consists of 14 residues. Written as DNA, the CDR3 is TGTGCCAGCACCCACGGAGAGGGGTTCTCCGAGCAGTACTTC. This encodes CASTHGEGFSEQYF.

The chain is built from TRBV27 and TRBJ2-5; D is undetermined. TRBJ2-7 matches the DNA end more closely, so the J call is doubtful. Germline assignment: CDR1 MNHEY and CDR2 SMNVEV (reference sequence). The CDR3 spans 15 residues. The DNA of the CDR3 is TGTGCCAGCAGTCATGACAATCCAAAATACTACGAGCAGTACTTC. It translates to CASSHDNPKYYEQYF.

Points on this clonotype: At one end, the junction sequence differs from germline, possibly due to a read error. This rearrangement joins TRBV15 to TRBJ1-5, with D possibly matching TRBD1 (6 bases). CDR1 and CDR2 from the germline V gene are LNHNV and YYDKDF (reference sequence). The CDR3 contains 14 residues. The CDR3 sequence is CAASRVQGFGPQHF. The CDR3 DNA follows: TGTGCCGCCAGCAGAGTACAGGGTTTTGGGCCCCAGCATTTT.

A remark on this clonotype: The junction does not match germline at one end; this may be a read error. The chain joins TRBV7-9 to TRBJ2-5; 11 bases are a match to TRBD2. The CDR3 loop spans 18 amino acids. Germline values: CDR1 SEHNR, CDR2 FQNEAQ (reference sequence). The CDR3 DNA reads TGTGCCAGCAGCTCCATAGCGGGGGGGCCGCGAGGGGTAGAGGCCCAGTACTTC. It encodes CASSSIAGGPRGVEAQYF.

The rearrangement links TRBV19 to TRBJ1-2, with a weak D call TRBD1 (5 bases). Germline CDR1 is LNHDA and CDR2 is SQIVND (reference sequence). With 5 bases removed from V and 4 bases from J, the gap between germline ends came to 23 bases. CDR3 length: 17 residues. In nucleotides, the CDR3 is TGTGCCAGTAGTCCCGGGGACTCTACGGAGACTTTCTATGGCTACACCTTC. Its protein product is CASSPGDSTETFYGYTF.

The chain uses TRBV6-6 and TRBJ2-5; 8 positions agree with TRBD1. CDR1 and CDR2 (germline): MNHNY, SVGAGI (reference sequence). The CDR3 spans 14 residues. V trimming: 5 bases; J trimming: 5 bases; junction bases outside the gene matches: 7. CDR3 loop: CASSGQGGVETQYF. The CDR3 DNA reads TGTGCCAGCAGTGGACAGGGAGGTGTGGAGACCCAGTACTTC.

This clonotype was recorded a few times. As DNA, the CDR3 is TGCGCCAGCAGCTTGATCACAGGGGGCTACGAGCAGTACTTC. Translation: CASSLITGGYEQYF. V gene TRBV5-1 combines with J gene TRBJ2-1, with 8 nucleotides matching TRBD1. TRBJ2-7 matches the DNA end more closely, so the J call is doubtful. This CDR3 spans 14 amino acids. The germline CDR1 and CDR2 sequences are SGHRS and YFSETQ.

This chain connects TRBV25-1 to TRBJ2-7, with D perhaps being TRBD1 or TRBD2 (5 bases each). CDR1 and CDR2 (germline): MGHDK, SYGVNS. The CDR3 sequence is 14 residues long. V dropped 4 bases and J dropped 5 bases, with 15 bases sitting between them. In DNA form, the CDR3 reads TGTGCCAGCAGTGGAGAGGGGTGGGTCCACGAGCAGTACTTC. Residues: CASSGEGWVHEQYF.

This clonotype was counted between two and nine times. This sequence joins TRBV12-3 or TRBV12-4 and TRBJ2-5, with 10 positions matching TRBD2. The CDR3 length is 15 residues. J was trimmed by 2 bases and V by 6 bases; bases with no gene match: 6. CDR3 coding DNA: TGTGCCAGCAGCAGCGGGGGGGCTGGGCAAGAGACCCAGTACTTC. Protein product: CASSSGGAGQETQYF.

J is TRBJ2-4 and V is TRBV6-6; weak D call: TRBD1 (6 bases). V lost 4 bases, J lost 0 bases, and 10 bases lay in between. The CDR3 has 15 residues. Germline V CDR1 and CDR2: MNHNY, SVGAGI (reference sequence). CDR3 sequence reads: CASSFPQGAKNIQYF. The CDR3 nucleotides read TGTGCCAGCAGTTTCCCACAGGGAGCCAAAAACATTCAGTACTTC.

The V gene is TRBV2, the J gene TRBJ2-5, with 9 nucleotides matching TRBD1. Germline assignment: CDR1 SNHLY and CDR2 FYNNEI. The ends lost 7 bases at V and 4 bases at J; junction bases unmatched: 13. The CDR3 totals 16 residues. The CDR3 coding sequence is TGTGCCAGCAACCGGGACAGGGTTTACTCGTTAGAGACCCAGTACTTC. Amino acid sequence: CASNRDRVYSLETQYF.

The sample holds a few counts of this clonotype. The chain carries TRBV2 and TRBJ2-3; a weak D match, TRBD2 (7 bases). CDR1 and CDR2 (germline): SNHLY, FYNNEI. With 4 bases removed from V and 5 bases from J, the gap between germline ends came to 16 bases. CDR3 size: 15 residues. The DNA of the CDR3 is TGTGCCAGCAGTGCGTGGGGGGGCCCAGTAGATACGCAGTATTTT. It encodes CASSAWGGPVDTQYF. Using reference TRBV2 and TRBJ2-3 for the parts outside the CDR3, the full variable domain is EPEVTQTPSHQVTQMGQEVILRCVPISNHLYFYWYRQILGQKVEFLVSFYNNEISEKSEIFDDQFSVERPDGSNFTLKIRSTKLEDSAMYFCASSAWGGPVDTQYFGPGTRLTVL.

This clonotype was seen more than once but under ten times. The chain couples TRBV6-6 to TRBJ1-2, with a possible D match to TRBD1 (5 bases). The CDR3 is 12 amino acids. Trimming left V 6 bases short and J 5 bases short, with 10 bases between. From germline, CDR1 is MNHNY and CDR2 SVGAGI (reference sequence). CDR3 residues: CASSGTAYGYTF. Here the CDR3 DNA reads TGTGCCAGCAGCGGGACTGCGTATGGCTACACCTTC.